This T cell receptor (beta chain) was recovered during a study of shared clonotypes between healthy human individuals. TCRdb keeps only in-frame clones here, not all; method: immunoSEQ multiplex PCR. The repertoire holds around 550,000 clones, approximately 95% seen once, with 0.05% to 0.07% in the top ten. Deletions cut 4 bases from V and 1 base from J, with 11 bases between. The germline CDR1 and CDR2 sequences are SNHLY and FYNNEI. The CDR3 runs 15 residues. The TCR was taken from a woman in her 30s in good health. The rearrangement uses TRBV2 and TRBJ1-5, with D perhaps matching TRBD1 (6 bases). The sequencing input was naive CD4+ T cells sorted from blood. The subset denotes: CD45RA+ positively selected. The CDR3 nucleotides are TGTGCCAGCAGTGGACAGGCTGCCAGCAATCAGCCCCAGCATTTT. This codes for CASSGQAASNQPQHF.